A selection of T cell receptor beta chains follows, all from one sample in a study of blood T cell repertoires in COVID-19. The repertoire was sequenced with immunoSEQ multiplex PCR; TCRdb's copy has only in-frame clones and lacks some. This table holds roughly 400,000 clones, about nine tenths found once. Sequenced material: PBMCs or T cells enriched from blood (not recorded which). Receptors were obtained from a young man who had recovered from COVID-19. Both conserved end residues are part of each CDR3. D genes are given only for firm matches. Clone size, where shown, is once, few, many, or a class for clones that have expanded.

>-|TRBD2|TRBJ2-7|TRBV7-6
TGTGCCAGCAGCTTAGTGGGGGAGGGCCGAAACGAGCAGTACTTC
CASSLVGEGRNEQYF
>-|TRBD1|TRBJ1-2|TRBV7-2
TGTGCCAGCAGCTCTAGGACAGGGGGAGGCGGCTACACCTTC
CASSSRTGGGGYTF
>-|TRBD1|TRBJ1-5|TRBV19
TGTGCCAGTAGTTACCGGACAGGGGCGAAAAACAATCAGCCCCAGCATTTT
CASSYRTGAKNNQPQHF
>-|-|TRBJ1-1|TRBV11-2
TGTGCCAGCAGTCTAACAGTGAACACTGAAGCTTTCTTT
CASSLTVNTEAFF
>-|TRBD1|TRBJ2-7|TRBV7-9
TGTGCCAGCAGCCCACCCGGACAGGGCGACGACGAGCAGTACTTC
CASSPPGQGDDEQYF
>-|TRBD1|TRBJ1-2|TRBV10-3
TGTGCCATCAAATCAGCCGGGACAGACTCTTATGGCTACACCTTC
CAIKSAGTDSYGYTF
>-|-|TRBJ1-2|TRBV28
TGTGCCAGCAGTGAGAACTATGGCTACACCTTC
CASSENYGYTF
>-|TRBD2|TRBJ2-3|TRBV7-7
TGTGCCAGCAGCTTGGGAGGCGGGAGAACAGATACGCAGTATTTT
CASSLGGGRTDTQYF
>-|-|TRBJ1-2|TRBV9
TGTGCCAGCAGCGAACAGGGTCGCTATGGCTACACCTTC
CASSEQGRYGYTF
>-|-|TRBJ2-1|TRBV11-2
TGTGCCAGCAGCTTAGCCCAGCGCACCTACAATGAGCAGTTCTTC
CASSLAQRTYNEQFF
>-|TRBD1|TRBJ1-2|TRBV6-5
TGTGCCAGCAGCGATCGGACAGGGAACTATGGCTACACCTTC
CASSDRTGNYGYTF
>-|-|TRBJ2-5|TRBV28
TGTGCCAGCAGTTTTAGAGTGTGGGCGGGATGGGAGACCCAGTACTTC
CASSFRVWAGWETQYF
>-|-|TRBJ2-2|TRBV11-3
TGTGCCAGCAGCTTAGAGACAGGACACACCGGGGAGCTGTTTTTT
CASSLETGHTGELFF
>-|-|TRBJ2-7|TRBV3-1/TRBV3-2
TGTGCCAGCAGCCAACTCTACGAGCAGTACTTC
CASSQLYEQYF
>-|TRBD2|TRBJ2-2|TRBV6-5
TGTGCCAGCAGTTACCTAGCGGGGGCCGGCACCGGGGAGCTGTTTTTT
CASSYLAGAGTGELFF
>-|TRBD2|TRBJ2-7|TRBV7-2
TGTGCCAGCAGCTTAAGCGGGGGGGCATACGAGCAGTACTTC
CASSLSGGAYEQYF
>-|-|TRBJ2-1|TRBV18
TGTGCCAGCTCACCGACTAGCAATGAGCAGTTCTTC
CASSPTSNEQFF
>-|TRBD1|TRBJ2-1|TRBV4-1
TGCGCCAGCAGCCAAGATCGACAGGGGGCTTACAATGAGCAGTTCTTC
CASSQDRQGAYNEQFF
>-|TRBD1|TRBJ1-6|TRBV27
TGTGCCAGCAGCCGCGACAGGGCCCGCAGCGGTTTAAGTTCACCCCTCCACTTT
CASSRDRARSGLSSPLHF
>-|-|TRBJ1-1|TRBV2
TGTGCCAGCACGGAGGGTAGGGGAACTGAAGCTTTCTTT
CASTEGRGTEAFF
>-|TRBD2|TRBJ2-1|TRBV9
TGTGCCAGCAACTACCTCGGCGGGGGTAACAATGAGCAGTTCTTC
CASNYLGGGNNEQFF
>-|-|TRBJ1-3|TRBV3-1/TRBV3-2
TGTGCCAGCAGGACAGATTCCTCTGGAAACACCATATATTTT
CASRTDSSGNTIYF
>-|TRBD1|TRBJ1-2|TRBV5-1
TGCGCCAGCAGTTATGGAGGGGGCGCCGGTGGCTACACCTTC
CASSYGGGAGGYTF
>-|-|TRBJ2-7|TRBV5-1
TGCGCCAGCAGCCCCAGGGACTCCTTTTTCTACGAGCAGTACTTC
CASSPRDSFFYEQYF
>-|TRBD1|TRBJ1-1|TRBV5-4
TGTGCCAGCAGCTGGGGTGACAGGGCTCACACTGAAGCTTTCTTT
CASSWGDRAHTEAFF
>-|TRBD1|TRBJ1-3|TRBV5-1
TGCGCCAGCAGCATTACAGGGGAGGGAAACACCATATATTTT
CASSITGEGNTIYF
>-|-|TRBJ1-6|TRBV3-1/TRBV3-2
TGTGCCAGCAGCCCCCCCGCTACAGGGCGCGATTCACCCCTCCACTTT
CASSPPATGRDSPLHF
>-|-|TRBJ2-7|TRBV10-3
TGTGCCGTCGAGGACACGGCCTACGAGCAGTACTTC
CAVEDTAYEQYF
>-|-|TRBJ1-6|TRBV3-1/TRBV3-2
TGTGCCAGCAGCCAAGTAGCAGGGGCCTCGTTTGATTCACCCCTCCACTTT
CASSQVAGASFDSPLHF
>-|TRBD2|TRBJ2-5|TRBV5-1
TGCGCCAGCAGCGCGGGAGCGGGTCCCCAAGAGACCCAGTACTTC
CASSAGAGPQETQYF
>once|-|TRBJ1-4|TRBV5-5
TGTGCCAGCAGCTTGGGACTTGAAAAACTGTTTTTT
CASSLGLEKLFF
>once|-|TRBJ1-2|TRBV10-3
TGTGCCATCAGTGAGTGGAGTGGGGCAGGGAAGATGGGGAACTATGGCTACACCTTC
CAISEWSGAGKMGNYGYTF
>-|TRBD2|TRBJ2-1|TRBV29-1
TGCAGCGTTGGGGGAGGGAGGACCTACAATGAGCAGTTCTTC
CSVGGGRTYNEQFF
>-|-|TRBJ1-2|TRBV11-2
TGTGCCAGCAGCTTAGACGGCGGGGACTATGGCTACACCTTC
CASSLDGGDYGYTF
>-|TRBD2|TRBJ2-1|TRBV11-2
TGTGCCAGCAGCTTAACCAAGACTAGCGGGAGCTTCGGTGAGCAGTTCTTC
CASSLTKTSGSFGEQFF
>-|TRBD2|TRBJ2-1|TRBV29-1
TGCAGCGTGGGGACTAGGCGATTCAATGAGCAGTTCTTC
CSVGTRRFNEQFF
>-|-|TRBJ1-5|TRBV5-1
TGCGCCAGCAGCTTGGAGGGCAGGGGATGGCAGCCCCAGCATTTT
CASSLEGRGWQPQHF
>once|TRBD1|TRBJ2-4|TRBV19
TGTGCCAGTAGTCTCCATGGACAGGACAAAAACATTCAGTACTTC
CASSLHGQDKNIQYF
>-|TRBD1|TRBJ2-5|TRBV7-3
TGTGCCAGCAGCTTAAGAGGGACAGACTACCAAGAGACCCAGTACTTC
CASSLRGTDYQETQYF
>-|-|TRBJ1-5|TRBV29-1
TGCAGCGTTGCTTACGGGGTCAATCAGCCCCAGCATTTT
CSVAYGVNQPQHF
>-|TRBD1|TRBJ1-5|TRBV30
TGTGCCTGGAGCCCCGACAGGGGTAATCAGCCCCAGCATTTT
CAWSPDRGNQPQHF
>-|TRBD1|TRBJ1-2|TRBV29-1
TGCAGCGCAGGGACAGGGGGTTTGGGTGGCTACACCTTC
CSAGTGGLGGYTF
>-|-|TRBJ1-3|TRBV11-3
TGTGCCAGCAGCTCCTCAACTCGTTACTCTGGAAACACCATATATTTT
CASSSSTRYSGNTIYF
>-|TRBD1|TRBJ1-5|TRBV20-1
TGCAGTGCTAGTGAGACAGGGGGGGATCAGCCCCAGCATTTT
CSASETGGDQPQHF
>-|-|TRBJ1-2|TRBV5-1
TGCGCCAGCAGCCCGGAGGCCCAGGGGAGCTATGGCTACACCTTC
CASSPEAQGSYGYTF
>-|-|TRBJ1-1|TRBV18
TGTGCCAGCTCACCACAGCCTTACACTGAAGCTTTCTTT
CASSPQPYTEAFF
>few|-|TRBJ2-1|TRBV5-4
TGTGCCAGCAGCGCGGGACTGGAGCAGTTCTTC
CASSAGLEQFF
>few|-|TRBJ1-6|TRBV29-1
TGCAGCGTTGTGGACGGAGGTGTGGCCCTCCACTTT
CSVVDGGVALHF
>-|TRBD1|TRBJ1-3|TRBV6-5
TGTGCCAGCAGCTTACAACCAGGGGGCGAAAACACCATATATTTT
CASSLQPGGENTIYF
>-|-|TRBJ2-1|TRBV6-5
TGTGCCAGCATGGAGGCGGGGCGCTACAATGAGCAGTTCTTC
CASMEAGRYNEQFF
>-|-|TRBJ2-7|TRBV19
TGTGCCAGTAGCGAGGGAAACGAGCAGTACTTC
CASSEGNEQYF
>-|-|TRBJ1-1|TRBV5-8
TGTGCCCCATGGGGGGGTGAAGCTTTCTTT
CAPWGGEAFF
>-|-|TRBJ1-1|TRBV19
TGTGCCAGTAGAGGACCAGGGGAAGCTTTCTTT
CASRGPGEAFF
>-|TRBD2|TRBJ2-3|TRBV7-9
TGTGCCAGCAGCTTAGAAAGGACTAGCGGAGCAGATACGCAGTATTTT
CASSLERTSGADTQYF
>-|TRBD1|TRBJ1-1|TRBV11-2
TGTGCCAGCAGCCGTCCCGACAGGGTGAGGACTGAAGCTTTCTTT
CASSRPDRVRTEAFF